A selection of T cell receptor beta chains follows, all from one sample in a study of CD8 T cell repertoires and HIV-1 epitope variants. For these TCRs, the target antigens are not known. Assay: immunoSEQ multiplex PCR; the TCRdb copy retains only in-frame clones and omits some. The sample shows approximately 5,300 clones, approximately 67% of them seen only once. Sample: cultured CD8+ T cells derived from PBMCs. The receptors come from a male donor with HIV. Both conserved end residues are part of each CDR3. D genes are given only for firm matches. For some rows the clone size is stated as once, few or many, or as a class when expanded; others skip it.

d_gene | j_gene | v_gene | abundance | CDR3nt | CDR3aa
. | TRBJ2-6 | TRBV19 | . | TGTGCCAGTAGTATAGATCATAGTACCTCTGGGGCCAACGTCCTGACTTTC | CASSIDHSTSGANVLTF
TRBD1 | TRBJ2-7 | TRBV28 | . | TGTGCCAGCAGTTCTTATCCCGGGACAGGGATTTCCTACGAGCAGTACTTC | CASSSYPGTGISYEQYF
TRBD2 | TRBJ2-1 | TRBV6-5 | . | TGTGCCAGCAGTTACTCGCCTAGCGGGGGACGCAATGAGCAGTTCTTC | CASSYSPSGGRNEQFF
TRBD1 | TRBJ1-1 | TRBV9 | . | TGTGCCAGCAGCGTAGGGGCAGGGGGCCTCAACACTGAAGCTTTCTTT | CASSVGAGGLNTEAFF
. | TRBJ2-7 | TRBV19 | . | TGTGCCAGTAGTATCACTCACTCGGAGTTTTACGAGCAGTACTTC | CASSITHSEFYEQYF
TRBD2 | TRBJ2-3 | TRBV7-9 | once | TGTGCCAGCAGCCCGAGCGGGAACACAGATACGCAGTATTTT | CASSPSGNTDTQYF
. | TRBJ1-4 | TRBV4-3 | large | TGCGCCAGCAGCCAAGATTCAACGGGGAACATTGCAACTAATGAAAAACTGTTTTTT | CASSQDSTGNIATNEKLFF
. | TRBJ1-1 | TRBV6-6 | . | TGTGCCAGCAGTTACTTGGATATGAACACTGAAGCTTTCTTT | CASSYLDMNTEAFF
. | TRBJ2-5 | TRBV2 | once | TGTGCCAGCACAGGGACGATAGGGGAGACCCAGTACTTC | CASTGTIGETQYF
. | TRBJ2-1 | TRBV27 | . | TGTGCCAGCAGTCCCTCACGGGCCGCCTACAATGAGCAGTTCTTC | CASSPSRAAYNEQFF
. | TRBJ2-7 | TRBV10-2 | . | TGCGCCAGCGAGGGACAATCCTACGAGCAGTACTTC | CASEGQSYEQYF
TRBD1 | TRBJ1-5 | TRBV25-1 | . | TGTGCCAGCAGTGAGGGGGAGGGGGCCCAGCCCCAGCATTTT | CASSEGEGAQPQHF
. | TRBJ1-5 | TRBV28 | . | TGTGCCAGCACCACACCCAGGGGGCCCCAGCATTTT | CASTTPRGPQHF
. | TRBJ1-2 | TRBV14 | . | TGTGCCAGCAGCCCCCCCGGGGGAGTCTGGGATGGCTACACCTTC | CASSPPGGVWDGYTF
. | TRBJ2-1 | TRBV7-3 | few | TGTGCCAGCAGCTCGACGGACAATGAGCAGTTCTTC | CASSSTDNEQFF
TRBD2 | TRBJ2-2 | TRBV7-9 | . | TGTGCCAGCAGCTTCCTAGCGGGAGGCACCGGGGAGCTGTTTTTT | CASSFLAGGTGELFF
TRBD1 | TRBJ2-5 | TRBV6-5 | . | TGTGCCAGCAGTTACGCTGTCGGGACAGGACAAGAGACCCGGTACTTC | CASSYAVGTGQETRYF
TRBD1 | TRBJ1-5 | TRBV27 | . | TGTGCCAGCAGCCTTAGACAGGGGGCCAGCAATCAGCCCCAGCATTTT | CASSLRQGASNQPQHF
. | TRBJ1-3 | TRBV11-2 | . | TGTGCCAGCAGCTTAGAATGGGAGGCTGGAAACACCATATATTTT | CASSLEWEAGNTIYF
. | TRBJ1-5 | TRBV19 | . | TGTGCCAGTCTCCGAGCCGGATTCGAACAGCCCCAGCATTTT | CASLRAGFEQPQHF
. | TRBJ2-2 | TRBV29-1 | once | TGCAGCGTTGACTACGCGAACACCGGGGAGCTGTTTTTT | CSVDYANTGELFF
. | TRBJ2-2 | TRBV19 | . | TGTGCCAGTAGCGTGACAGGGAACACCGGGGAGCTGTTTTTT | CASSVTGNTGELFF
. | TRBJ2-7 | TRBV19 | . | TGTGCCAGTAGATGGGGCGGCGAGCAGTACTTC | CASRWGGEQYF
. | TRBJ2-7 | TRBV19 | . | TGTGCCAGTAGTAGGGGGAACGAGCAGTACTTC | CASSRGNEQYF
. | TRBJ2-7 | TRBV27 | few | TGTGCCACCCGGGACACAGACTACGAGCAGTACTTC | CATRDTDYEQYF
TRBD1 | TRBJ2-6 | TRBV7-3 | . | TGTGCCAGCAGCTCGATCAAAACAGGGGTTGGGGCCAACGTCCTGACTTTC | CASSSIKTGVGANVLTF
. | TRBJ1-5 | TRBV4-1 | few | TGCGCCAGCAGCCAAGGTAAAGGGATGTTCCAGCCCCAGCATTTT | CASSQGKGMFQPQHF
. | TRBJ1-2 | TRBV4-3 | few | TGCGCCAGCAGCCAAGAGCTCGGATCTAACTATGGCTACACCTTC | CASSQELGSNYGYTF
. | TRBJ1-1 | TRBV7-2 | . | TGTGCCAGCAGCTTAGCGGGATACGGAACTGAAGCTTTCTTT | CASSLAGYGTEAFF
. | TRBJ2-6 | TRBV6-5 | . | TGTGCCAGCAGCCCCTCGGGCAACGTCCTGACTTTC | CASSPSGNVLTF
. | TRBJ2-7 | TRBV7-8 | few | TGTGCCAGCAGCTCCCCTTGGGAGCGGAACTCCTACGAGCAGTACTTC | CASSSPWERNSYEQYF
. | TRBJ2-5 | TRBV19 | . | TGTGCCAGTAGTATTGGCAGAGGGGAGACCCAGTACTTC | CASSIGRGETQYF
TRBD2 | TRBJ2-1 | TRBV19 | once | TGTGCCAGTAGTATGTGGCTAGCGGAAAACAATGAGCAGTTCTTC | CASSMWLAENNEQFF
. | TRBJ2-1 | TRBV5-4 | . | TGTGCCAGCAGCGGTAGCTCCTACAATGAGCAGTTCTTC | CASSGSSYNEQFF
TRBD1 | TRBJ1-2 | TRBV28 | few | TGTGCCAGCAGCCTATCGCAGGGGGAGGGAAACTATGGCTACACCTTC | CASSLSQGEGNYGYTF
. | TRBJ1-4 | TRBV11-2 | . | TGTGCCAGCAGCCTGCAGGACAGCTTTAATGAAAAACTGTTTTTT | CASSLQDSFNEKLFF
. | TRBJ2-3 | TRBV5-6 | . | TGTGCCAGCAGCTTGTATACTACTAGGGGGACAGATACGCAGTATTTT | CASSLYTTRGTDTQYF
TRBD1 | TRBJ1-2 | TRBV7-9 | . | TGTGCCAGCAGCCCCCGGGACAGGGGGGATGGCTACACCTTC | CASSPRDRGDGYTF
. | TRBJ2-5 | TRBV18 | . | TGTGCCAGCTCACCCCTCGAGACAGAGGAGACCCAGTACTTC | CASSPLETEETQYF
TRBD2 | TRBJ2-1 | TRBV19 | . | TGTGCCAGTAGTATACGGACTAGCGGGACCTACAATGAGCAGTTCTTC | CASSIRTSGTYNEQFF
TRBD1 | TRBJ2-7 | TRBV5-8 | . | TGTGCCAGCAGCCCTTACGATCCGGACAGGGAATACTACGAGCAGTACTTC | CASSPYDPDREYYEQYF
. | TRBJ1-5 | TRBV7-3 | few | TGTGCCAGCAGCTTAAATGGAGGGTTGCGCAATCAGCCCCAGCATTTT | CASSLNGGLRNQPQHF
. | TRBJ1-1 | TRBV6-5 | . | TGTGCCAGCAGTTCACAGGGAAGCTTGAACACTGAAGCTTTCTTT | CASSSQGSLNTEAFF
. | TRBJ1-1 | TRBV19 | few | TGTGCCAGTAGTGATTACGGGGCTCTGAACACTGAAGCTTTCTTT | CASSDYGALNTEAFF
. | TRBJ2-1 | TRBV5-8 | . | TGTGCCAGCAGCCGGGACTTCAATGAGCAGTTCTTC | CASSRDFNEQFF
. | TRBJ2-7 | TRBV28 | medium-sized | TGTGCCAGCCGACAGAAATCCAGGGTCTCCTACGAGCAGTACTTC | CASRQKSRVSYEQYF
TRBD2 | TRBJ2-7 | TRBV5-1 | once | TGCGCCAGCAGCTTGGTCGGCGGGAGCTACGAGCAGTACTTC | CASSLVGGSYEQYF
TRBD1 | TRBJ1-4 | TRBV5-1 | . | TGCGCCAGCAGCACGGGGACAGGGAACGAAAAACTGTTTTTT | CASSTGTGNEKLFF
. | TRBJ2-7 | TRBV6-1 | . | TGTGCCAGCAATATAGAGAGGACGGGCGAGCAGTACTTC | CASNIERTGEQYF
. | TRBJ2-7 | TRBV5-1 | few | TGCGCCAGCAGCCTGGGGGACGGGGAGCAGTACTTC | CASSLGDGEQYF
TRBD1 | TRBJ2-3 | TRBV4-2 | . | TGTGCCAGCAGCCAAGATCCGGGACAGGGCACAGATACGCAGTATTTT | CASSQDPGQGTDTQYF
TRBD2 | TRBJ2-3 | TRBV6-1 | . | TGTGCCAGCAGTGGGAGCGGGAGCGGAGGCACAGATACGCAGTATTTT | CASSGSGSGGTDTQYF
. | TRBJ1-4 | TRBV15 | . | TGTGCCACCAGCAGCGCTCCGGGCCTCGCTAATGAAAAACTGTTTTTT | CATSSAPGLANEKLFF
. | TRBJ1-1 | TRBV28 | . | TGTGCCAGCAGCTTCTCGGAGATGAACACTGAAGCTTTCTTT | CASSFSEMNTEAFF
. | TRBJ2-7 | TRBV6-1 | . | TGTGCCAGCATGGGGGGCTACGAGCAGTACTTC | CASMGGYEQYF